Shown below are 22 T cell receptor beta chains from a single sample sequenced in a study of blood T cells in healthy people across ages. It was with a sample-barcoded 5' primer and a J-beta primer mix that a second PCR of about 6 to 12 cycles was run. MiXCR, run by TCRdb on the 5' RACE reads, gives a single entry per CDR3 protein. The profile shows 700,000 to 1,000,000 distinct CDR3 sequences, 44% of them singletons. The source material was blood. The receptors come from a man aged 60 to 69 in good health.

In regard to this clonotype: A much larger clonotype is one base distant, so this may be a read error. J is TRBJ2-6 and V is TRBV6-6; D unclear. The germline V gene has CDR1 MNHNY and CDR2 SVGAGI (reference sequence). The CDR3 extends over 16 amino acids. The CDR3 here is CASSYQYSSRANVLTF. The CDR3 coding sequence is TGTGCCAGCAGTTACCAGTATTCCTCTAGGGCCAACGTCCTGACTTTC.

This clonotype was counted a few times. V usage is TRBV21-1 and J usage is TRBJ2-1; the D call in the table, TRBD2, was not verified against the DNA. TRBV21-1 is a pseudogene. This CDR3 is built from 17 residues. The CDR3 DNA reads TGTGCCAGCAGCCACCCGTCAGTAGCGGGGGGGCTGAATGAGCAGTTCTTC. Translated, it gives CASSHPSVAGGLNEQFF.

V gene TRBV4-1 combines with J gene TRBJ2-3; D may be TRBD2 (6 bases). The CDR3 loop spans 15 amino acids. V gave up 4 bases and J gave up 6 bases, with 17 bases separating them. Germline CDR1 MGHRA, CDR2 YSYEKL. The CDR3 bases are TGCGCCAGCAGCCTTCGACTAGATCCGTTGGATACGCAGTATTTT. This translates into CASSLRLDPLDTQYF.

The chain is built from TRBV13 and TRBJ2-3; D gene unclear. The CDR3 spans 13 residues. V lost 5 bases, J lost 2 bases, and 8 bases lay in between. Per the germline V gene, CDR1 is PRHDT and CDR2 is FYEKMQ (reference sequence). The DNA of the CDR3 is TGTGCCAGCAGCACCTCCCTCACAGATACGCAGTATTTT. Protein: CASSTSLTDTQYF.

The V gene is TRBV20-1, the J gene TRBJ1-2; the match to TRBD1 covers 7 bases. V lost 5 bases and J lost 6; bases outside the gene matches: 3. CDR1 DFQATT and CDR2 SNEGSKA come from the germline V gene (reference sequence). This CDR3 region has 11 residues. CDR3 DNA sequence: TGCAGTGCTGAAGACAGGGATGGCTACACCTTC. Translated, it gives CSAEDRDGYTF.

V is TRBV6-1 and J is TRBJ2-2; a possible D gene is TRBD2 (5 bases). The V gene's germline CDR1 is MNHNS and CDR2 SASEGT. This CDR3 region has 16 residues. V was cut by 7 bases and J by 1 base, with 16 bases left in between. In DNA form, the CDR3 reads TGTGCCAGCACTTCGAGGTCTAGCCAGAACACCGGGGAGCTGTTTTTT. Translating it yields CASTSRSSQNTGELFF.

In its sample, this clonotype was seen a few times. The chain uses TRBV28 and TRBJ2-7; D not resolved. The germline V gene has CDR1 MDHEN and CDR2 SYDVKM. V dropped 10 bases and J dropped 3 bases, with 22 bases sitting between them. CDR3 length: 15 residues. The CDR3 is CATSASAGGIYEQYF. For the CDR3, the DNA is TGTGCCACCTCCGCTTCGGCAGGCGGAATCTACGAGCAGTACTTC. Drawing the rest from reference TRBV28 and TRBJ2-7, the complete variable domain is DVKVTQSSRYLVKRTGEKVFLECVQDMDHENMFWYRQDPGLGLRLIYFSYDVKMKEKGDIPEGYSVSREKKERFSLILESASTNQTSMYLCATSASAGGIYEQYFGPGTRLTVT.

This sequence joins TRBV6-2 or TRBV6-3 and TRBJ2-3; D gene uncertain. Germline loops: CDR1 MNHEY, CDR2 SVGEGT. Trimming left V 7 bases short and J 2 bases short, with 22 bases between. This CDR3 is built from 17 residues. As DNA, the CDR3 is TGTGCCAGCATCCCCGACGGCCCCCGCTTATTCACAGATACGCAGTATTTT. Encoded protein: CASIPDGPRLFTDTQYF.

Concerning this clonotype itself: The missing conserved phenylalanine or tryptophan at the end of this CDR3 makes a read error likely. V usage is TRBV9 and J usage is TRBJ2-6; D not resolved. This CDR3 comprises 15 residues. V lost 0 bases, J lost 3 bases, and 7 bases lay in between. The germline V gene has CDR1 SGDLS and CDR2 YYNGEE. CDR3 protein: CASSVEWGGANVLTL. CDR3 nucleotide sequence: TGTGCCAGCAGCGTAGAATGGGGTGGGGCCAACGTCCTGACTTTA.

The V gene is TRBV4-1, the J gene TRBJ2-5; 8 nucleotides line up with TRBD2. Looked up from germline, CDR1 is MGHRA and CDR2 is YSYEKL. The junction had 11 bases not matched to a gene; V was cut back by 3 bases and J by 5 bases. The CDR3 runs to 16 residues. CDR3 region: CASSQGAGGLQETQYF. The CDR3 bases are TGCGCCAGCAGCCAGGGGGCGGGGGGTCTACAGGAGACCCAGTACTTC.

This clonotype showed up just a few times. This chain uses TRBV6-7 with TRBJ2-3, with 12 bases identical to TRBD2. TRBV6-7 is reported as an ORF; its role is uncertain. The length of the CDR3 is 17 residues. With 2 bases clipped from V and 2 bases from J, the junction kept 5 bases outside the gene matches. For the CDR3, the DNA is TGTGCCAGCAGTTACCCCCGGACTAGCGGGGCCACAGATACGCAGTATTTT. Its protein product is CASSYPRTSGATDTQYF.

Worth noting for this clonotype: A single base separates this from a much larger clone, so it may be a read error. The chain carries TRBV4-1 and TRBJ2-7; TRBD1 is a possible D gene (6 bases). The CDR3 is 13 residues long. Trimming took off 4 bases at V and 7 bases at J, with 14 bases between the two ends. Germline V gene lookup returns CDR1 MGHRA and CDR2 YSYEKL. CDR3 sequence: CASSRDIYSEQYF. DNA for the CDR3: TGCGCCAGCAGCCGGGACATATACAGTGAGCAGTACTTC.

This clonotype was seen repeatedly, ten times or more. The chain carries TRBV3-1 and TRBJ1-2, with D unclear. The germline V gene encodes CDR1 LGHDT and CDR2 YNNKEL (reference sequence). The CDR3 consists of 13 residues. Between the trimmed V and J ends, which lost 0 bases and 8 bases, there was a span of 10 bases. The DNA of the CDR3 is TGTGCCAGCAGCCAAGAGGTCGGACTGGGCTACACCTTC. Amino acids: CASSQEVGLGYTF.

This clonotype has ten or more counts. The V call is TRBV4-3, the J call TRBJ2-5; D possibly uses TRBD1 or TRBD2 (5 bases each). CDR1 and CDR2 from the germline V gene are LGHNA and YSLEER. This CDR3 has 13 amino acids. The germline V and J ends were trimmed by 3 bases and 1 base, with 6 bases remaining between them. CDR3 region: CASSHGGQETQYF. CDR3 nucleotides: TGCGCCAGCAGCCATGGGGGCCAAGAGACCCAGTACTTC.

CDR3 nucleotides: TGCGCCAGCAGCAACCAGCTGGGCAGCACGTACGAGCAGTACTTC. Translating it yields CASSNQLGSTYEQYF. This chain connects TRBV4-3 to TRBJ2-7; D is unclear. V lost 5 bases and J lost 4, with 18 bases in between. Germline loops: CDR1 LGHNA, CDR2 YSLEER. The CDR3 totals 15 residues.

The V call is TRBV29-1, the J call TRBJ2-5; weak D call: TRBD1 (6 bases). This CDR3 spans 11 amino acids. Per the germline V gene, CDR1 is SQVTM and CDR2 is ANQGSEA. V lost 6 bases and J 4 bases, leaving 9 bases between the germline ends. The CDR3 bases are TGCAGCGTAGGGGGTTTAGAGACCCAGTACTTC. Translation gives CSVGGLETQYF.

In this sample, this clonotype turned up a few times. The V gene is TRBV2, the J gene TRBJ2-5, with a weak D call TRBD2 (6 bases). CDR1 is SNHLY, CDR2 FYNNEI, per germline. This CDR3 has 19 amino acids. V was pared by 0 bases and J by 4 bases, with 24 bases between. This chain's CDR3 is CASSEALPPRRRRGETQYF. As DNA, the CDR3 is TGTGCCAGCAGTGAAGCGCTTCCCCCCCGACGCCGGAGGGGAGAGACCCAGTACTTC.

The V gene is TRBV20-1, the J gene TRBJ2-5; 11 bases align to TRBD2. V lost 6 bases, J lost 0 bases, and 6 bases stayed unmatched. The germline gives CDR1 DFQATT, CDR2 SNEGSKA (reference sequence). This CDR3 is built from 15 residues. The CDR3 here is CSAETSGGDQETQYF. The CDR3 region has the DNA TGCAGTGCGGAAACTAGCGGGGGAGACCAAGAGACCCAGTACTTC.

The chain recombines TRBV9 with TRBJ2-5, with 7 bases matching TRBD1. This CDR3 comprises 14 residues. The germline V gene has CDR1 SGDLS and CDR2 YYNGEE. After removal of 3 bases from V and 4 bases from J, the junction contained 6 bases not matched to a gene. The CDR3: CASSARTGGETQYF. CDR3 DNA sequence: TGTGCCAGCAGCGCCCGGACAGGAGGAGAGACCCAGTACTTC.

The chain recombines TRBV9 with TRBJ2-1; possibly TRBD2 for D (6 bases). The CDR3 length is 15 residues. Germline CDR1 is SGDLS and CDR2 is YYNGEE. The V end lost 0 bases, the J end lost 10 bases, and 17 bases lay between the germline ends. DNA for the CDR3: TGTGCCAGCAGCGTAGCGGGGGAAACTAGACGGGAGCAGTTCTTC. Translated, it gives CASSVAGETRREQFF.

This clonotype was observed a handful of times. The chain combines TRBV6-2 or TRBV6-3 with TRBJ1-5, with 7 bases that match TRBD1. Trimming removed 0 bases from V and 9 bases from J; junction bases left unmatched: 11. This CDR3 has 16 residues. Germline V lookup: CDR1 MNHEY, CDR2 SVGEGT. This chain's CDR3 is CASSYSTFRQGWPQHF. CDR3 in DNA: TGTGCCAGCAGTTACTCGACTTTTAGACAGGGATGGCCCCAGCATTTT.

The J gene is TRBJ2-1, the V gene TRBV20-1, with 10 bases lining up with TRBD1. The trim removed 2 bases at V and 2 bases at J, leaving 9 bases unmatched. The CDR3 length is 17 residues. The germline CDR1 and CDR2 sequences are DFQATT and SNEGSKA (reference sequence). CDR3 residues: CSARRSGGTGAYNEQFF. Written as DNA, the CDR3 is TGCAGTGCTAGACGCAGTGGTGGGACAGGGGCCTACAATGAGCAGTTCTTC.